A single T cell receptor (beta chain) is shown here with its context. Original handling: Cell counts per sample came from amplifying reference gene primers. Profiling relied on immunoSEQ multiplex PCR, and the TCRdb table lists in-frame clones only, not all of them. The V and J calls and clone size were taken over from that table, and D and trimming were inferred from the DNA. The data contain about 310,000 clones, around nine tenths of them singletons. Cohort 3 donors counted as recovered after two negative PCRs, clearance, or resolved symptoms. This sample was included in a study of blood T cell repertoires in COVID-19. Across the whole study: Both acute and convalescent COVID-19 samples were obtained from the United States, Italy and Spain.

Trimming took off 3 bases at V and 8 bases at J, with 11 bases between the two ends. CDR3 length equals 13 residues. The V gene's germline CDR1 is LGHNA and CDR2 YNFKEQ. This TCR came from a woman in her 40s who had recovered from COVID-19. This chain connects TRBV4-2 to TRBJ2-1, with D perhaps TRBD1 (5 bases). The sequenced sample was PBMCs or T cells enriched from blood (not recorded which). The CDR3 sequence is CASSHGHSYEQFF. Written as DNA, the CDR3 is TGTGCCAGCAGCCACGGACACTCTTATGAGCAGTTCTTC.